The 28 T cell receptor beta chains in this list originate from one sample, sequenced in a study of CD8+CD57+ T cells in acquired aplastic anemia. Genomic DNA, serving as template, underwent TCR beta VDJ and CDR3 profiling. TCRdb processed the reads anew with MiXCR; each CDR3 protein has one entry. The sample consists of approximately 170,000 distinct CDR3 sequences, about half of them appearing once. Previously, flow cytometry had revealed CD8+CD57+ cell expansion in the patients chosen for sequencing. The sequencing input was sorted CD4+, CD8+, or CD8+CD57+ T cells (not recorded which) from PBMCs. Receptor source: a human donor with aplastic anemia.

This clonotype was recorded at least ten times. The chain carries TRBV7-6 and TRBJ1-5; D gene uncertain. The CDR3 loop spans 14 amino acids. V was trimmed by 5 bases and J by 2 bases, leaving 10 bases between them. Germline V CDR1 and CDR2: SGHVS, FNYEAQ. DNA of the CDR3: TGTGCCAGCAGCCCCCTAGGAGGCAATCAGCCCCAGCATTTT. Its translation: CASSPLGGNQPQHF.

On this clonotype: Compared with germline, one end of the junction differs, possibly owing to a read error. The V and J genes are TRBV15 and TRBJ2-2; maybe TRBD2 (6 bases). Germline CDR1 LNHNV, CDR2 YYDKDF (reference sequence). The CDR3 sequence is 16 residues long. The CDR3 sequence: CATSRHGRANTGELFF. DNA for the CDR3: TGTGCCACCAGCAGACACGGGAGAGCGAACACCGGGGAGCTGTTTTTC.

This rearrangement joins TRBV19 to TRBJ1-1; TRBD1 matches 9 bases. The germline gives CDR1 LNHDA, CDR2 SQIVND (reference sequence). V lost 1 base, J lost 6 bases, and 6 bases stayed unmatched. The length of the CDR3 is 15 residues. CDR3 DNA: TGTGCCAGTAGTATAGGGGGACAGGGTTTCGCTGAAGCTTTCTTT. Translating gives CASSIGGQGFAEAFF.

This clonotype was observed many times. The genes are TRBV6-2 or TRBV6-3 and TRBJ2-6; D gene uncertain. V was pared by 7 bases and J by 4 bases, with 14 bases between. The CDR3 consists of 15 residues. The V gene's germline CDR1 is MNHEY and CDR2 SVGEGT. The DNA of the CDR3 is TGTGCCAGCACCCGAGGTGGATCAGGGGCCAACGTCCTGACTTTC. This sequence encodes CASTRGGSGANVLTF.

This clonotype was seen repeatedly, ten times or more. The chain links TRBV20-1 to TRBJ2-1, with D possibly being TRBD2 (5 bases). Between the trimmed V and J ends, which lost 1 base and 8 bases, there was a span of 9 bases. The CDR3 has 12 residues. Per the germline V gene, CDR1 is DFQATT and CDR2 is SNEGSKA (reference sequence). CDR3 nucleotides: TGCAGTGCTAGAGCACCGAGGGATGAGCAGTTCTTC. It translates to CSARAPRDEQFF.

The rearrangement joins TRBV4-1 to TRBJ2-3, with a tentative D call TRBD2 (6 bases). The germline V gene encodes CDR1 MGHRA and CDR2 YSYEKL. This CDR3 region has 15 residues. Trimming cost V 7 bases and J 6 bases, with 20 bases left between them. The CDR3 nucleotides are TGCGCCAGCAAAAATCAGCGGGTGGGGTATGATACGCAGTATTTT. This encodes CASKNQRVGYDTQYF.

This clonotype came up many times. The chain combines TRBV11-2 with TRBJ2-5, with 8 bases lining up with TRBD1. Germline values: CDR1 SGHAT, CDR2 FQNNGV. The CDR3 is 14 residues long. The V segment lost 5 bases and the J segment 1 base; nucleotides outside the gene matches: 3. CDR3 sequence reads: CASSRGQGQETQYF. The CDR3 DNA sequence: TGTGCCAGCAGCAGAGGACAGGGCCAAGAGACCCAGTACTTC.

This clonotype was seen repeatedly, ten times or more. This chain links TRBV20-1 with TRBJ1-2, with D uncertain. This CDR3 has 12 amino acids. Germline assignment: CDR1 DFQATT and CDR2 SNEGSKA (reference sequence). CDR3 residues: CSVSTQNYGYTF. The CDR3 DNA reads TGCAGCGTTTCGACCCAGAACTATGGCTACACCTTC.

This clonotype was detected ten times or more. The V and J genes are TRBV7-9 and TRBJ1-1, with 7 bases matching TRBD1. Per the germline V gene, CDR1 is SEHNR and CDR2 is FQNEAQ (reference sequence). The CDR3 is 15 amino acids. V lost 5 bases and J lost 3; bases outside the gene matches: 9. The CDR3 DNA follows: TGTGCCAGCAGCGCATACAGGGGCCCGGACACTGAAGCTTTCTTT. This sequence encodes CASSAYRGPDTEAFF.

Note on this clonotype: An end of the junction does not agree with germline; a read error may underlie this. The CDR3 DNA reads TGTGCCAGTAGGGACGGTGGGAAGATCTATGGCCACACCTTC. Its protein is CASRDGGKIYGHTF. This chain links TRBV19 with TRBJ1-2; D gene uncertain. The germline CDR1 and CDR2 sequences are LNHDA and SQIVND (reference sequence). This CDR3 region has 14 residues.

A note on this clonotype: Since a much larger clone is just one base distant, this may be a read error. This chain connects TRBV20-1 to TRBJ1-4, with unresolved D. Germline-derived CDR1 and CDR2 are DFQATT and SNEGSKA (reference sequence). The V end was cut by 4 bases, the J end by 6 bases, with 15 bases between. The CDR3 is 14 residues long. Here the CDR3 reads CSATPATVDEKLFF. In DNA form, the CDR3 reads TGCAGTGCTACCCCGGCAACGGTTGATGAAAAACTGTTTTTT.

The J gene is TRBJ2-1, the V gene TRBV29-1; the D is unclear. Germline V CDR1 and CDR2: SQVTM, ANQGSEA. Trimming removed 7 bases from V and 0 bases from J, with 7 bases in between. The CDR3 sequence is 12 residues long. The CDR3 loop is CSASTSYNEQFF. The DNA of the CDR3 is TGCAGCGCTTCCACCTCCTACAATGAGCAGTTCTTC.

The count of this clonotype is one. The chain is built from TRBV10-3 and TRBJ2-3; TRBD1 might be the D (5 bases). In germline, CDR1 is ENHRY, CDR2 SYGVKD. The CDR3 is made up of 13 amino acids. The V and J ends lost 2 bases and 5 bases respectively, with 8 bases between them. CDR3 region: CAISEKGIDTQYF. As DNA, the CDR3 is TGTGCCATCAGTGAGAAGGGGATAGATACGCAGTATTTT.

CDR3 residues: CASSMTTRRETQYF. CDR3 coding DNA: TGTGCCAGTAGTATGACTACCAGGAGGGAGACCCAGTACTTC. The V and J genes are TRBV19 and TRBJ2-5, with D possibly matching TRBD2 (5 bases). Trimming took off 3 bases at V and 5 bases at J, with 13 bases between the two ends. The germline CDR1 and CDR2 sequences are LNHDA and SQIVND (reference sequence). The CDR3 length is 14 residues.

In nucleotides, the CDR3 is TGTGCCAGGACTTCGACAGGGGACTATGGCTACACCTTC. It translates to CARTSTGDYGYTF. The rearrangement uses TRBV19 and TRBJ1-2, with 8 bases matching TRBD1. CDR1 is LNHDA and CDR2 is SQIVND in the germline V gene (reference sequence). The CDR3 loop spans 13 amino acids. Trimming removed 9 bases from V and 3 bases from J; junction bases left unmatched: 6.

This clonotype has ten or more counts. The chain has TRBV6-1 and TRBJ2-1; 11 nucleotides match TRBD2. The CDR3 covers 15 residues. The germline gives CDR1 MNHNS, CDR2 SASEGT. V trimming: 6 bases; J trimming: 3 bases; junction bases outside the gene matches: 4. The CDR3 sequence: CASSPGTSGYNEQFF. Written as DNA, the CDR3 is TGTGCCAGCAGCCCCGGGACTAGCGGCTACAATGAGCAGTTCTTC.

This chain connects TRBV7-3 to TRBJ2-7; TRBD1 is a possible D gene (5 bases). Trimming took 5 bases from V and 4 from J, leaving 18 bases between them. This CDR3 comprises 15 residues. Germline-derived CDR1 and CDR2 are SGHTA and FQGTGA. The CDR3: CASSTATAVLYEQYF. Written as DNA, the CDR3 is TGTGCCAGCAGCACCGCGACAGCCGTTTTGTACGAGCAGTACTTC.

This clonotype was detected ten times or more. The chain joins TRBV29-1 to TRBJ2-3; a weak D match, TRBD2 (7 bases). The CDR3 consists of 14 residues. Per the germline V gene, CDR1 is SQVTM and CDR2 is ANQGSEA. With 2 bases removed from V and 1 base from J, the gap between germline ends came to 10 bases. The CDR3 here is CSVERGAGTDTQYF. CDR3 DNA: TGCAGCGTTGAACGGGGGGCCGGCACAGATACGCAGTATTTT.

The J gene is TRBJ2-7, the V gene TRBV7-3, with 10 positions matching TRBD1. CDR1 and CDR2 from the germline V gene are SGHTA and FQGTGA. The CDR3 is made up of 15 amino acids. The J segment lost 1 base and the V segment lost 6 bases, leaving 6 bases of the junction unmatched. The CDR3 loop is CASRGQGQGSYEQYF. Written as DNA, the CDR3 is TGTGCCAGCAGAGGACAGGGACAGGGGTCCTACGAGCAGTACTTC.

This clonotype was observed many times. The chain employs TRBV12-3 or TRBV12-4 and TRBJ2-5; D perhaps matches TRBD1 (5 bases). Trimming pared 5 bases from V and 4 bases from J, leaving 11 bases between. The CDR3 sequence is 13 residues long. The CDR3 sequence: CASSKTVTETQYF. In DNA form, the CDR3 reads TGTGCCAGCAGTAAGACAGTGACAGAGACCCAGTACTTC.

Regarding this clonotype: A much larger clone differs by one base, so this may be a read error. The chain links TRBV11-2 to TRBJ2-7; 10 nucleotides align to TRBD1. The V segment lost 2 bases and the J segment 1 base; nucleotides outside the gene matches: 5. The CDR3 is 16 residues long. Per the germline V gene, CDR1 is SGHAT and CDR2 is FQNNGV. Here the CDR3 reads CASSLLGTGASYEQYV. CDR3 bases: TGTGCCAGCAGCTTATTAGGGACAGGGGCGTCCTACGAGCAGTACGTC.

This rearrangement joins TRBV5-1 to TRBJ1-4; 7 bases fit TRBD1. CDR1 SGHRS and CDR2 YFSETQ come from the germline V gene. J was trimmed by 8 bases and V by 0 bases; bases with no gene match: 4. This CDR3 spans 14 amino acids. Written as DNA, the CDR3 is TGCGCCAGCAGCTTGGCTGGACAGGACGAAAAACTGTTTTTT. Its translation: CASSLAGQDEKLFF.

V usage is TRBV5-4 and J usage is TRBJ2-1, with D uncertain. TRBJ2-7 explains the end of the DNA better; the J call may be wrong. Germline loops: CDR1 SGHNT, CDR2 YYREEE (reference sequence). The CDR3 is made up of 15 amino acids. The CDR3 protein is CASSSGRADPYEQYF. CDR3 nucleotide sequence: TGTGCCAGCAGCTCCGGACGGGCGGACCCCTACGAGCAGTACTTC.

This clonotype has at least ten counts. The chain recombines TRBV20-1 with TRBJ2-2, with 7 positions matching TRBD1. The CDR3 consists of 18 residues. V shed 0 bases and J 0 bases; nucleotides not matched to a gene: 10. Germline lookup yields CDR1 DFQATT and CDR2 SNEGSKA (reference sequence). The CDR3 loop is CSARDPKGAPANTGELFF. CDR3 in DNA: TGCAGTGCTAGAGATCCCAAGGGGGCCCCCGCGAACACCGGGGAGCTGTTTTTT.

The chain combines TRBV2 with TRBJ1-2, with 7 bases fitting TRBD1. The V and J ends lost 4 bases and 3 bases, in that order; junction bases with no gene match: 5. CDR3 length equals 14 residues. Looked up from germline, CDR1 is SNHLY and CDR2 is FYNNEI. DNA for the CDR3: TGTGCCAGCAGTGTACGAGACAGGGACTATGGCTACACCTTC. This codes for CASSVRDRDYGYTF. Full variable domain (outside the CDR3, taken from reference TRBV2 and TRBJ1-2): EPEVTQTPSHQVTQMGQEVILRCVPISNHLYFYWYRQILGQKVEFLVSFYNNEISEKSEIFDDQFSVERPDGSNFTLKIRSTKLEDSAMYFCASSVRDRDYGYTFGSGTRLTVV.

Relative to its sample, this clonotype is medium-sized. The rearrangement links TRBV19 to TRBJ1-2; D is possibly TRBD1 (5 bases). This CDR3 spans 14 amino acids. Germline CDR1 LNHDA, CDR2 SQIVND (reference sequence). Trimming took 4 bases from V and 8 from J, leaving 17 bases between them. CDR3 sequence reads: CASSKPGMEGGYTF. The CDR3 bases are TGTGCCAGTAGTAAGCCCGGCATGGAGGGGGGCTACACCTTC.

This clonotype was seen many times. V gene TRBV25-1 combines with J gene TRBJ1-3; TRBD1 matches at 9 bases. Germline CDR1 MGHDK, CDR2 SYGVNS. Trimming removed 6 bases from V and 0 bases from J; junction bases left unmatched: 6. This CDR3 region has 16 residues. The CDR3 loop reads CASRSDRGDSGNTIYF. As DNA, the CDR3 is TGTGCCAGCAGGTCGGACAGGGGAGACTCTGGAAACACCATATATTTT.

This clonotype was seen only a few times. The chain joins TRBV18 to TRBJ2-5; D remains unclear. There are 12 residues in the CDR3. Per germline, CDR1 KGHSH and CDR2 LQKENI. The germline V and J ends were trimmed by 2 bases and 1 base, with 2 bases remaining between them. CDR3 residues: CASSPSQETQYF. The DNA for the CDR3 is TGTGCCAGCTCACCATCCCAAGAGACCCAGTACTTC.